These 7 T cell receptor beta chains share one sample of origin, sequenced in a study of blood T cell repertoires in COVID-19 (dated by TCRdb to the early 2020s). The library was prepared using the immunoSEQ multiplex PCR assay. TCRdb obtained this table from immuneACCESS and retained in-frame rearrangements with V and J assigned. These tables miss some clones; where compared with another copy, unresolved V genes account for less than half of the shortfall, and the remainder is unexplained. The sample table lists over 250,000 clones, around 80% of them with a count of one. The ten largest make up roughly 4% of the sample. Input material: PBMCs or T cells enriched from blood (not recorded which). The receptors originated from a man in his thirties or forties with acute COVID-19.

The rearrangement uses TRBV14 and TRBJ1-3; TRBD1 is a possible D gene (5 bases). Trimming pared 5 bases from V and 1 base from J, leaving 12 bases between. CDR3 size: 15 residues. Germline CDR1 reads SGHDN; CDR2 reads FVKESK. DNA for the CDR3: TGTGCCAGCAGCGCCAAGACAGTTTCTGGAAACACCATATATTTT. Translated, it gives CASSAKTVSGNTIYF.

A single count supports this clone. This chain links TRBV7-9 with TRBJ1-1; 8 bases are shared with TRBD1. The CDR3 has 14 residues. Germline-derived CDR1 and CDR2 are SEHNR and FQNEAQ (reference sequence). Trimming took 2 bases from V and 3 from J; bases not matched to a gene: 2. The chain's CDR3 is CASSLQGAHTEAFF. Here the CDR3 DNA reads TGTGCCAGCAGCTTACAGGGGGCGCACACTGAAGCTTTCTTT.

The chain employs TRBV7-8 and TRBJ1-5; D remains unclear. V was trimmed by 3 bases and J by 6 bases, leaving 12 bases between them. This CDR3 region has 14 residues. In germline, CDR1 is SGHVS, CDR2 FQNEAQ. The CDR3: CASSFSEERQPQHF. The DNA for the CDR3 is TGTGCCAGCAGCTTTTCGGAGGAACGTCAGCCCCAGCATTTT.

The chain has TRBV5-6 and TRBJ2-2; 10 bases agree with TRBD1. The germline CDR1 and CDR2 sequences are SGHDT and YYEEEE. Trimming cost V 3 bases and J 5 bases; bases outside gene matches: 13. The CDR3 covers 18 residues. The CDR3 DNA reads as TGTGCCAGCAGCTCCCCTCTAGACAGGGGGCGAGGGACCGGGGAGCTGTTTTTT. Its translation is CASSSPLDRGRGTGELFF.

This clone was detected only once. The chain employs TRBV13 and TRBJ2-1; D possibly corresponds to TRBD2 (5 bases). V was pared by 5 bases and J by 0 bases, with 14 bases between. The CDR3 has 16 residues. Germline V gene data show CDR1 as PRHDT and CDR2 as FYEKMQ (reference sequence). CDR3 DNA: TGTGCCAGCAGCCCTCGACGAGGGAGCTCCTACAATGAGCAGTTCTTC. It translates to CASSPRRGSSYNEQFF. Combining the CDR3 with reference TRBV13 and TRBJ2-1 gives the whole variable domain AAGVIQSPRHLIKEKRETATLKCYPIPRHDTVYWYQQGPGQDPQFLISFYEKMQSDKGSIPDRFSAQQFSDYHSELNMSSLELGDSALYFCASSPRRGSSYNEQFFGPGTRLTVL.

This chain connects TRBV7-8 to TRBJ2-7, with 7 bases that match TRBD1. V lost 4 bases and J lost 3; bases outside the gene matches: 3. The V gene's germline CDR1 is SGHVS and CDR2 FQNEAQ. The CDR3 is 13 residues long. DNA for the CDR3: TGTGCCAGCAGCTCTCGGGACAGCTACGAGCAGTACGTC. This sequence encodes CASSSRDSYEQYV.

The V and J genes are TRBV12-3 or TRBV12-4 and TRBJ2-5; D not certain. CDR3 length: 13 amino acids. Between the trimmed V and J ends, which lost 7 bases and 1 base, there was a span of 10 bases. CDR3 protein: CASKLDLQETQYF. The CDR3 region has the DNA TGTGCCAGCAAGCTAGACCTCCAAGAGACCCAGTACTTC.